The entry that follows covers one TCR beta chain sequence. These data come from a study of T cell changes during pregnancy in multiple sclerosis. The CDR3 spans 15 residues. CDR1 and CDR2 from the germline V gene are MNHEY and SVGAGI. V was pared by 6 bases and J by 9 bases, with 23 bases between. Using immunoSEQ multiplex PCR, the repertoire was profiled, and TCRdb retains in-frame clones only, with some absent. The top ten clones hold roughly 5.3% of a sample with about 56,000 clones, 80% to 90% of them seen once. The clonotype originates from a human donor whose cells served as feeder cells for cultures in a pregnancy study. Specimen: peripheral blood from another person, used as feeder cells. The chain couples TRBV6-5 to TRBJ2-5; no clear D. The CDR3 loop reads CASRLWTDGLRAQYF. The CDR3 nucleotides read TGTGCCAGCAGACTCTGGACGGACGGCCTTCGAGCCCAGTACTTC.